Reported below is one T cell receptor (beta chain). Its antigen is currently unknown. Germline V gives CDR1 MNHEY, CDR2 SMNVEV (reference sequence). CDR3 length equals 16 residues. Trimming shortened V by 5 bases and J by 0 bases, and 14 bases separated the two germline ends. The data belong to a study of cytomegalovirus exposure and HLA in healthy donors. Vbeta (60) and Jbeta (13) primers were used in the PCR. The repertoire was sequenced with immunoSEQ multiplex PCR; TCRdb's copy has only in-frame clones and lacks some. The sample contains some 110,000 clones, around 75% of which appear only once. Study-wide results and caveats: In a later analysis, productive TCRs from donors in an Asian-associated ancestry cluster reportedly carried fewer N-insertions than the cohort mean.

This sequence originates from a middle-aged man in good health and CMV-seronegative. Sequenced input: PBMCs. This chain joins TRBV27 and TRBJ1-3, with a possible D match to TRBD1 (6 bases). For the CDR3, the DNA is TGTGCCAGCAGTGATGACGGGGGGCTCTCTGGAAACACCATATATTTT. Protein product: CASSDDGGLSGNTIYF.